The 16 T cell receptor beta chains reported below all come from one sample, sequenced in a study of post-analysis software for immune sequencing data. Prepared libraries of TCR beta cDNA carried unique molecular identifiers. TCRdb called the PCR reads again in MiXCR, with one record for every CDR3 protein. The sample has about 160,000 distinct CDR3 sequences, roughly 34% seen once. This specimen was blood, taken after autologous hematopoietic stem cell transplantation. The receptors derive from a girl aged 10 to 17 with multiple sclerosis.

This clonotype has just a few counts. The rearrangement joins TRBV3-1 to TRBJ2-4, with 12 bases lining up with TRBD2. The V segment lost 4 bases and the J segment 10 bases; nucleotides outside the gene matches: 8. Germline V gene data show CDR1 as LGHDT and CDR2 as YNNKEL (reference sequence). CDR3 length equals 15 residues. CDR3 DNA sequence: TGTGCCAGCAGCCCAAGGACTAGCGGGACCGGTATTCAGTACTTC. As protein: CASSPRTSGTGIQYF. Based on the CDR3 plus reference TRBV3-1 and TRBJ2-4, the full variable domain is DTAVSQTPKYLVTQMGNDKSIKCEQNLGHDTMYWYKQDSKKFLKIMFSYNNKELIINETVPNRFSPKSPDKAHLNLHINSLELGDSAVYFCASSPRTSGTGIQYFGAGTRLSVL.

This clonotype turned up a few times. The chain recombines TRBV28 with TRBJ1-2; maybe TRBD1 (6 bases). Germline lookup yields CDR1 MDHEN and CDR2 SYDVKM. CDR3 length: 13 residues. Trimming cost V 6 bases and J 8 bases, with 16 bases left between them. CDR3 sequence reads: CASSPDRPRGYTF. DNA of the CDR3: TGTGCCAGCAGCCCAGACAGGCCCAGGGGCTACACCTTC.

The CDR3 DNA is TGTGCCTGGAGCAGCCCGGGAGTGGAGACCCAGTACTTC. As protein: CAWSSPGVETQYF. The gene calls are TRBV30 and TRBJ2-7, with a tentative D call TRBD2 (6 bases). The last part of the DNA fits TRBJ2-5 better; the J call may be wrong. Germline V gene sequence: CDR1 GTSNPN, CDR2 SVGIG (reference sequence). The CDR3 contains 13 residues.

A few counts support this clonotype. V is TRBV4-3 and J is TRBJ2-1, with a weak D call TRBD1 (6 bases). Per germline, CDR1 LGHNA and CDR2 YSLEER. This CDR3 spans 14 amino acids. Trimming took 0 bases from V and 10 from J, leaving 13 bases between them. CDR3 bases: TGCGCCAGCAGCCAAGATCTTGGAACAGGGGAGCAGTTCTTC. It codes for CASSQDLGTGEQFF.

V gene TRBV20-1 combines with J gene TRBJ1-4; D is unclear. This CDR3 spans 17 amino acids. Trimming removed 2 bases at V and 0 bases at J, with 16 bases between. In germline, CDR1 is DFQATT, CDR2 SNEGSKA (reference sequence). CDR3 coding DNA: TGCAGTGCTAGATATAACGGAGGACTTACAACTAATGAAAAACTGTTTTTT. It is translated as CSARYNGGLTTNEKLFF.

This clonotype came up many times. The chain couples TRBV29-1 to TRBJ2-7; tentatively, D is TRBD2 (6 bases). CDR3 length equals 12 residues. The germline V gene has CDR1 SQVTM and CDR2 ANQGSEA. With 6 bases removed from V and 4 bases from J, the gap between germline ends came to 13 bases. As DNA, the CDR3 is TGCAGCGTGGGGGGAGATATGTACGAGCAGTACTTC. Translated, it gives CSVGGDMYEQYF.

A note on this clonotype: The CDR3 does not end in the conserved phenylalanine or tryptophan, so this is likely a read error. The chain has TRBV2 and TRBJ2-7; possible D gene TRBD1, 6 bases. Trimming took 4 bases from V and 2 from J, leaving 12 bases between them. The CDR3 contains 14 residues. In germline, CDR1 is SNHLY, CDR2 FYNNEI. In DNA form, the CDR3 reads TGTGCCAGCAGTGTTGGCAGGGGCACCTACGAGCAGTACCTC. Translating gives CASSVGRGTYEQYL.

This clonotype was observed a handful of times. The rearrangement joins TRBV13 to TRBJ1-1, with D possibly being TRBD1 (5 bases). V lost 6 bases to trimming and J lost 0 bases, with 14 bases between them. Germline-derived CDR1 and CDR2 are PRHDT and FYEKMQ (reference sequence). The CDR3 runs 15 residues. As DNA, the CDR3 is TGTGCCAGCAGGTCCCGTGGGGGTCTGAACACTGAAGCTTTCTTT. It encodes CASRSRGGLNTEAFF.

Notes on this clonotype: A read error may produce the germline difference seen at one junction end. The chain employs TRBV12-3 or TRBV12-4 and TRBJ1-5; 8 nucleotides align to TRBD1. The CDR3 totals 15 residues. The CDR3 sequence is CASTMTGAKASPQHF. The CDR3 DNA follows: TGTGCTAGCACCATGACAGGGGCAAAAGCTAGTCCCCAGCATTTT.

This chain uses TRBV3-1 with TRBJ1-5; 8 bases agree with TRBD1. CDR3 length: 14 amino acids. V lost 5 bases and J lost 6; bases outside the gene matches: 6. Germline V CDR1 and CDR2: LGHDT, YNNKEL (reference sequence). DNA of the CDR3: TGTGCCAGCAGCTCCAGGGGGCCCGGTCAGCCCCAGCATTTT. Translation gives CASSSRGPGQPQHF.

The J gene is TRBJ2-7, the V gene TRBV7-2; 7 nucleotides match TRBD2. Germline CDR1 reads SGHTA; CDR2 reads FQGNSA. Trimming removed 7 bases from V and 3 bases from J; junction bases left unmatched: 12. The CDR3 has 15 amino acids. CDR3 DNA: TGTGCCAGCACCCTAAGCGGGGCCCGCTACTACGAGCAGTACTTC. As protein: CASTLSGARYYEQYF.

The CDR3 nucleotides read TGTGCCTGGACACCCCCGAGTAGGGAGCTGTTTTTT. Translated, it gives CAWTPPSRELFF. The gene calls are TRBV30 and TRBJ2-2, with unresolved D. Germline loops: CDR1 GTSNPN, CDR2 SVGIG (reference sequence). CDR3 length equals 12 residues. Trimming left V 4 bases short and J 9 bases short, with 12 bases between.

On this clonotype itself: One end of the junction fails to match germline, which may point to a read error. The CDR3 nucleotides read TGTGCCAGTAGCCCGACAGGGGTCCACAATGAGCAGTTCTTC. Translating it yields CASSPTGVHNEQFF. The chain carries TRBV14 and TRBJ2-1, with 8 positions matching TRBD1. The CDR3 totals 14 residues. CDR1 is SGHDN and CDR2 is FVKESK in the germline V gene.

This rearrangement joins TRBV20-1 to TRBJ1-4; 10 bases are shared with TRBD1. Germline loops: CDR1 DFQATT, CDR2 SNEGSKA (reference sequence). With V trimmed by 5 bases and J by 5 bases, 2 bases remained unmatched. The CDR3 has 13 residues. DNA of the CDR3: TGCAGTGCTCGGACAGGGGGGAATGAAAAACTGTTTTTT. Residues: CSARTGGNEKLFF.

This clonotype was counted many times. V is TRBV7-9 and J is TRBJ2-3, with 10 nucleotides matching TRBD2. With V trimmed by 3 bases and J by 6 bases, 12 bases remained unmatched. Germline-derived CDR1 and CDR2 are SEHNR and FQNEAQ (reference sequence). This CDR3 comprises 17 residues. The CDR3 bases are TGTGCCAGCAGCTTCCCACAGACAGCGGGAGGGTTCGATACGCAGTATTTT. This sequence encodes CASSFPQTAGGFDTQYF.

This clonotype was found many times. This sequence joins TRBV29-1 and TRBJ1-1; TRBD1 might be the D (5 bases). The CDR3 runs to 13 residues. Between the trimmed V and J ends, which lost 7 bases and 3 bases, there was a span of 15 bases. From germline, CDR1 is SQVTM and CDR2 ANQGSEA. CDR3 coding DNA: TGCAGCGCCGTCGGGGGTGGATACACTGAAGCTTTCTTT. Translated: CSAVGGGYTEAFF.